This T cell receptor (beta chain) is from a study of preoperative IRX-2 immunotherapy in early breast cancer. Assay: immunoSEQ multiplex PCR; the TCRdb copy retains only in-frame clones and omits some. The sample lists 15,000 to 25,000 clones, around 81% occurring once. Treatment denoted: preoperative locoregional IRX-2 cytokine immunotherapy. Preoperative locoregional IRX-2 cytokine immunotherapy was tested in the phase Ib source study. This sample comprised lymph node tissue, obtained after IRX-2 immunotherapy. This sequence was found in a human donor with breast cancer.

The CDR3 sequence: CASSQGIAGIVYGYTF. The CDR3 DNA reads as TGCGCCAGCAGCCAAGGAATAGCGGGGATCGTGTATGGCTACACCTTC. The V and J genes are TRBV23-1 and TRBJ1-2; D not certain. TRBV23-1 is given ORF status, its function remaining uncertain. The CDR3 has 16 residues. Between the trimmed V and J ends, which lost 6 bases and 5 bases, there was a span of 22 bases.